The present TCR beta chain was sequenced within a study of OX40 agonist ivuxolimab in advanced cancers. Using immunoSEQ multiplex PCR, the repertoire was profiled, and TCRdb retains in-frame clones only, with some absent. This repertoire shows some 52,000 clones, 70% to 90% found once; its top ten account for roughly 6.7%. The CDR3 has 15 amino acids. After removal of 6 bases from V and 9 bases from J, the junction contained 11 bases not matched to a gene. Germline CDR1 SNHLY, CDR2 FYNNEI. Here the sequenced sample was CD4+ or CD8+ T cells sorted from blood, taken in a trial of the OX40 agonist ivuxolimab. The receptor was derived from an adult with an advanced solid tumor such as melanoma, head and neck, liver or kidney cancer. V usage is TRBV2 and J usage is TRBJ2-5; 12 bases line up with TRBD2. The CDR3 DNA is TGTGCCAGCAGAGCGACGGCTAGCGGGGGGGTGCCCCAGTACTTC. Its protein product is CASRATASGGVPQYF.